This TCR beta chain is from a study of OX40 agonist ivuxolimab in advanced cancers. The overall study: The dose-escalation cohort was around 83% male, with a mean age of about 56 years, ranging about 23 to 90. Partial responses were achieved by three patients, one with hepatocellular carcinoma and two with cutaneous melanoma.

With respect to this clone: Its antigen is undetermined.

Findings and caveats of the study: Relative to CD4+ cells, CD8+ T cells on average had more expanded clones. The investigators did not determine what antigen specificity the expanded peripheral T cells had.

Produced via immunoSEQ multiplex PCR; TCRdb's table is partial and in-frame only. This table holds about 79,000 clones, less than 95% found once. This receptor was identified in an adult with an advanced solid tumor such as melanoma, head and neck, liver or kidney cancer. The input for sequencing was CD4+ or CD8+ T cells sorted from blood, taken in a trial of the OX40 agonist ivuxolimab.

The CDR3 DNA is TGTGCCAGCCAAACGGTCTCGAACACTGAAGCTTTCTTT. It codes for CASQTVSNTEAFF. The chain uses TRBV6-1 and TRBJ1-1; D unresolved. V lost 8 bases to trimming and J lost 1 base, with 11 bases between them. This CDR3 spans 13 amino acids. CDR1 and CDR2 from the germline V gene are MNHNS and SASEGT.